The clone carrying this T cell receptor (beta chain) was observed at least ten times. Its antigen is as yet unknown. MiXCR, applied by TCRdb to the 5' RACE reads, yields one record per CDR3 protein. The top ten clones hold 1.5% to 2% of a sample with tens of thousands of distinct CDR3 sequences, 10% of them seen once. Trimming left V 4 bases short and J 8 bases short, with 17 bases between. The CDR3 length is 14 residues. Germline loops: CDR1 LGHDT, CDR2 YNNKEL (reference sequence). This sample was taken from a study of neurological immune-mediated disorders. Whole-study findings and limits: Patients with HTLV-1-associated myelopathy had the highest level of TCR clonal expansion, whereas patients with multiple sclerosis had the lowest level, falling beneath the level found in healthy controls.

Sample time point: longitudinal time-point 1 (baseline). Sequenced: PBMCs. This receptor was identified in a woman between 40 and 55 years old in good health. The chain has TRBV3-1 and TRBJ1-2, with D unresolved. The chain's CDR3 is CASSLPGHVVGYTF. CDR3 DNA: TGTGCCAGCAGCCTCCCAGGCCACGTCGTGGGCTACACCTTC.